This TCR beta chain was sequenced for a study of shared clonotypes between healthy human individuals. Broader study findings: A handful of donors had around 5% of their naive CD4 clonotypes in common.

Remarks on this clone: Its antigen is not known.

Produced via immunoSEQ multiplex PCR; TCRdb's table is partial and in-frame only. The sample gives roughly 2,000,000 clones, roughly 93% of which show up once; about 1.7% is in the top ten. CD45RO negativity and positive selection for CCR7 defined naive CD8 cells, a population that excluded terminally differentiated effector memory CD45RA+ cells. Each sample came from a Caucasian adult donor living in Nashville, Tennessee. J was trimmed by 6 bases and V by 0 bases; bases with no gene match: 4. The CDR3 extends over 14 amino acids. CDR1 and CDR2 (germline): SGHNT, YYREEE (reference sequence). The TCR was taken from a man in his late teens or twenties in good health. Some clones in this sample may be carry-over from other donors' samples. The specimen sequenced was naive CD8+ T cells from PBMCs. The V call is TRBV5-4, the J call TRBJ2-7; 9 nucleotides match TRBD2. The CDR3 bases are TGTGCCAGCAGCTTGGTAGGGCGGGAGGGCGAGCAGTACTTC. This translates into CASSLVGREGEQYF.